The next 12 T cell receptor beta chains were all read from a single sample in a study of cytomegalovirus exposure and HLA in healthy donors. PCR primers comprised 60 Vbeta and 13 Jbeta primers. Method: immunoSEQ multiplex PCR; TCRdb's copy keeps in-frame clones and lacks some. The sample lists more than 90,000 clones; around 76% were seen once. Sequencing used PBMCs. Receptors originate from a man between 40 and 49 years old in good health and CMV-seropositive.

The V and J genes are TRBV5-6 and TRBJ2-5; TRBD1 is a possible D gene (6 bases). Germline V gives CDR1 SGHDT, CDR2 YYEEEE. Trimming left V 4 bases short and J 4 bases short, with 17 bases between. The CDR3 loop spans 15 amino acids. Here the CDR3 DNA reads TGTGCCAGCAGCCCCAGGGACACCGGAGGAGAGACCCAGTACTTC. The encoded protein is CASSPRDTGGETQYF.

The gene calls are TRBV5-8 and TRBJ1-2; no definite D call. Trimming removed 2 bases at V and 8 bases at J, with 10 bases between. Per the germline V gene, CDR1 is SGHTS and CDR2 is YDEGEE. This CDR3 has 12 residues. The CDR3 here is CASSLSLGGYTF. CDR3 DNA: TGTGCCAGCAGCTTATCCCTCGGGGGCTACACCTTC.

This chain links TRBV29-1 with TRBJ2-6, with D perhaps matching TRBD1 (6 bases). From germline, CDR1 is SQVTM and CDR2 ANQGSEA. Trimming removed 5 bases at V and 3 bases at J, with 17 bases between. The CDR3 consists of 16 residues. The CDR3 is CSVSTGMLSGANVLTF. The CDR3 nucleotides read TGCAGCGTTTCCACAGGGATGCTTAGTGGGGCCAACGTCCTGACTTTC.

The chain joins TRBV10-2 to TRBJ2-3, with 7 bases fitting TRBD2. The trim removed 0 bases at V and 3 bases at J, leaving 9 bases unmatched. The CDR3 runs 17 residues. Germline V lookup: CDR1 WSHSY, CDR2 SAAADI. CDR3 bases: TGCGCCAGCAGTGAGTCCGGTTGGGGGGGAGGAACAGATACGCAGTATTTT. It is translated as CASSESGWGGGTDTQYF.

V is TRBV5-4 and J is TRBJ1-5, with D perhaps TRBD1 (6 bases). Germline V gene lookup returns CDR1 SGHNT and CDR2 YYREEE (reference sequence). V was cut by 4 bases and J by 2 bases, with 13 bases left in between. The CDR3 totals 15 residues. CDR3 nucleotide sequence: TGTGCCAGCAGCCCACGGGACATTGGCAATCAGCCCCAGCATTTT. Translated, it gives CASSPRDIGNQPQHF.

The V and J genes are TRBV10-3 and TRBJ2-3, with TRBD2 matching 8 bases. V was pared by 10 bases and J by 1 base, with 4 bases of the junction left unmatched. Germline V gene data show CDR1 as ENHRY and CDR2 as SYGVKD. The CDR3 sequence is 13 residues long. The CDR3 DNA is TGTGCCACCGGACTAGCAGGCACAGATACGCAGTATTTT. Protein: CATGLAGTDTQYF.

A few counts support this clone. V gene TRBV19 combines with J gene TRBJ2-4, with 7 positions matching TRBD1. The V and J ends lost 2 bases and 0 bases, in that order; junction bases with no gene match: 7. The CDR3 is 17 residues long. Germline V gene sequence: CDR1 LNHDA, CDR2 SQIVND (reference sequence). CDR3 sequence reads: CASSILQGVPAKNIQYF. Written as DNA, the CDR3 is TGTGCCAGTAGTATACTGCAGGGGGTCCCAGCCAAAAACATTCAGTACTTC.

The V and J genes are TRBV18 and TRBJ1-6; D unclear. The CDR3 runs to 14 residues. Trimming removed 4 bases at V and 8 bases at J, with 12 bases between. Germline CDR1 is KGHSH and CDR2 is LQKENI. CDR3 amino acids: CASSRTQRDSPLHF. CDR3 DNA: TGTGCCAGCTCACGGACCCAGAGGGATTCACCCCTCCACTTT.

V gene TRBV4-3 combines with J gene TRBJ1-1; 10 bases fit TRBD1. Germline CDR1 and CDR2: LGHNA and YSLEER. The CDR3 is 15 amino acids. V lost 1 base and J lost 5; bases outside the gene matches: 4. For the CDR3, the DNA is TGCGCCAGCAGCCAAGGGACAGGGGGAGATACTGAAGCTTTCTTT. Its translation: CASSQGTGGDTEAFF.

This chain links TRBV9 with TRBJ2-1; D may be TRBD2 (6 bases). The CDR3 consists of 14 residues. The V end lost 4 bases, the J end lost 9 bases, and 17 bases lay between the germline ends. The germline V gene encodes CDR1 SGDLS and CDR2 YYNGEE. CDR3 sequence (DNA): TGTGCCAGCAGCCTAGCGAGCGGGCAGAGTGAGCAGTTCTTC. Translated, it gives CASSLASGQSEQFF.

This chain joins TRBV9 and TRBJ1-4; TRBD1 matches at 9 bases. This CDR3 comprises 15 residues. Trimming took 4 bases from V and 2 from J; bases not matched to a gene: 3. Germline assignment: CDR1 SGDLS and CDR2 YYNGEE. Here the CDR3 reads CASSPTGGTNEKLFF. The CDR3 DNA is TGTGCCAGCAGCCCGACAGGGGGGACTAATGAAAAACTGTTTTTT.

This clone was observed a handful of times. The chain uses TRBV11-2 and TRBJ2-1; D is uncertain. Trimming took off 0 bases at V and 8 bases at J, with 14 bases between the two ends. The CDR3 is 15 residues long. The germline V gene encodes CDR1 SGHAT and CDR2 FQNNGV. The CDR3 coding sequence is TGTGCCAGCAGCTTAGATAGATCTACCATCCATGAGCAGTTCTTC. Amino acid sequence: CASSLDRSTIHEQFF.